This TCR beta chain was documented in a study of blood T cells in healthy people across ages. Deletions cut 4 bases from V and 7 bases from J, with 11 bases between. From germline, CDR1 is SGDLS and CDR2 YYNGEE. The CDR3 length is 12 residues. This clonotype occurred a few times. Sample-barcoded 5' priming and a J-beta primer mix drove a second PCR of roughly 6 to 12 cycles. MiXCR was run by TCRdb on the 5' RACE reads, yielding one entry per CDR3 protein. The sample has almost 300,000 distinct CDR3 sequences; 27% are singletons. The sequencing sample was made of blood. The rearrangement links TRBV9 to TRBJ1-2; no clear D. This clonotype originated in a woman in her 70s in good health. The CDR3 loop reads CASSSRRGGYTF. The DNA of the CDR3 is TGTGCCAGCAGCTCTCGCCGGGGTGGCTACACCTTC.